This record covers a single T cell receptor beta chain. Its antigen is not known. The sample belongs to a study of OX40 agonist ivuxolimab in advanced cancers. Study overall: People in dose escalation had one of these cancers: hepatocellular carcinoma, melanoma, renal cell or head and neck cancer. Study-wide results and caveats: Antigen specificity remained undetermined for the expanded peripheral T cells. Dosing at 0.1 to 3.0 mg/kg was accompanied by clonal expansion of CD4+ and CD8+ blood T cells by week 6.

TCRdb's copy holds only in-frame clones and misses some; the assay was immunoSEQ multiplex PCR. The data contain approximately 75,000 clones, about 85% of them singletons. Trimming removed 0 bases from V and 0 bases from J, with 6 bases in between. Germline assignment: CDR1 LGHNA and CDR2 YSLEER. The CDR3 is made up of 14 amino acids. The TCR was taken from an adult with an advanced solid tumor such as melanoma, head and neck, liver or kidney cancer. The V gene is TRBV4-3, the J gene TRBJ2-7; D ambiguous. Material: CD4+ or CD8+ T cells sorted from blood, obtained in a trial of the OX40 agonist ivuxolimab. CDR3 protein: CASSQDHSSYEQYF. The CDR3 bases are TGCGCCAGCAGCCAAGATCACAGCTCCTACGAGCAGTACTTC.